Listed here are 25 T cell receptor beta chains from one sample, sequenced in a study of graft-versus-host responses after intestinal transplantation. Their target antigens are unknown. Data came from immunoSEQ multiplex PCR; TCRdb stores just in-frame clones and leaves some out. The table includes roughly 120,000 clones, about 94% detected once. Sequencing was performed on unstimulated CD8+ T cells sorted from spleen or lymph node cells, taken before intestinal transplant. Receptor source: a human donor who received an intestinal transplant.

The chain couples TRBV27 to TRBJ2-2; no reliable D call. The V and J ends lost 4 bases and 4 bases respectively, with 19 bases between them. Germline V gene data show CDR1 as MNHEY and CDR2 as SMNVEV (reference sequence). This CDR3 has 17 amino acids. The CDR3, as DNA: TGTGCCAGCAGTTGGGTGGCGGACGTCAGTTCCACCGGGGAGCTGTTTTTT. Translation gives CASSWVADVSSTGELFF.

The chain recombines TRBV30 with TRBJ2-6, with TRBD2 identical over 10 bases. Per the germline V gene, CDR1 is GTSNPN and CDR2 is SVGIG (reference sequence). The V segment lost 5 bases and the J segment 0 bases; nucleotides outside the gene matches: 4. This CDR3 is built from 16 residues. In nucleotides, the CDR3 is TGTGCCTGGTGGACTAGCGGAGGCTCTGGGGCCAACGTCCTGACTTTC. It specifies CAWWTSGGSGANVLTF.

This clone was recorded once. The chain uses TRBV7-6 and TRBJ2-7; the D gene is possibly TRBD2 (5 bases). The CDR3 is 15 amino acids. Between the trimmed V and J ends, which lost 1 base and 5 bases, there was a span of 15 bases. Germline CDR1 is SGHVS and CDR2 is FNYEAQ. The CDR3, as DNA: TGTGCCAGCAGCTTAGTATCCGGACTCATACACGAGCAGTACTTC. Residues: CASSLVSGLIHEQYF.

Only one count was recorded for this clone. The chain joins TRBV27 to TRBJ1-5; 7 nucleotides align to TRBD1. The germline V gene has CDR1 MNHEY and CDR2 SMNVEV (reference sequence). V was pared by 6 bases and J by 7 bases, with 9 bases of the junction left unmatched. CDR3 length: 14 residues. CDR3 nucleotides: TGTGCCAGCAGCCTACAGGGGAAGGGGCAGCCCCAGCATTTT. It codes for CASSLQGKGQPQHF.

The chain recombines TRBV21-1 with TRBJ2-5; the table gives TRBD2 as D, unverified against the DNA. TRBV21-1 is a pseudogene. The CDR3 runs to 16 residues. Written as DNA, the CDR3 is TGTGCCAGCAGCAACGGGACTAGCGGCGCCCAAGAGACCCAGTACTTC. Protein sequence: CASSNGTSGAQETQYF.

The V gene is TRBV4-1, the J gene TRBJ2-3, with TRBD2 matching over 10 bases. This CDR3 contains 17 residues. Germline-derived CDR1 and CDR2 are MGHRA and YSYEKL. V was pared by 1 base and J by 2 bases, with 6 bases of the junction left unmatched. CDR3 nucleotide sequence: TGCGCCAGCAGCCAAGTAGGCCTAGCGGGAGACACAGATACGCAGTATTTT. This translates into CASSQVGLAGDTDTQYF.

V gene TRBV6-5 combines with J gene TRBJ1-2; D gene unclear. Germline values: CDR1 MNHEY, CDR2 SVGAGI. The CDR3 sequence is 14 residues long. V lost 5 bases, J lost 4 bases, and 14 bases lay in between. CDR3 loop: CASSPALSGYGYTF. As DNA, the CDR3 is TGTGCCAGCAGTCCCGCGCTCTCTGGCTATGGCTACACCTTC.

J is TRBJ2-1 and V is TRBV2, with 12 bases aligning to TRBD2. The junction had 6 bases not matched to a gene; V was cut back by 3 bases and J by 6 bases. Germline CDR1 reads SNHLY; CDR2 reads FYNNEI. The CDR3 is 16 residues long. CDR3 region: CASSDLLAGGPNEQFF. The CDR3 DNA reads TGTGCCAGCAGTGATCTACTAGCGGGAGGCCCCAATGAGCAGTTCTTC.

The chain recombines TRBV19 with TRBJ1-2; D gene uncertain. The CDR3 totals 14 residues. Germline assignment: CDR1 LNHDA and CDR2 SQIVND (reference sequence). The ends were cut back, 3 bases at V and 5 bases at J, with 13 bases in the middle. As DNA, the CDR3 is TGTGCCAGTAGTATCACAGCGCCGGCTTATGGCTACACCTTC. It translates to CASSITAPAYGYTF.

J is TRBJ1-2 and V is TRBV5-8; D gene uncertain. CDR1 is SGHTS, CDR2 YDEGEE, per germline. Trimming pared 0 bases from V and 4 bases from J, leaving 4 bases between. The CDR3 runs 12 residues. The DNA of the CDR3 is TGTGCCAGCAGCTTGGAAGTCTATGGCTACACCTTC. It encodes CASSLEVYGYTF. Using reference TRBV5-8 and TRBJ1-2 for the parts outside the CDR3, the full variable domain is EAGVTQSPTHLIKTRGQQATLRCSPISGHTSVYWYQQALGLGLQFLLWYDEGEERNRGNFPPRFSGRQFPNYSSELNVNALELEDSALYLCASSLEVYGYTFGSGTRLTVV.

The gene calls are TRBV27 and TRBJ1-5; TRBD1 matches at 7 bases. There are 15 residues in the CDR3. V lost 6 bases, J lost 7 bases, and 12 bases stayed unmatched. Germline V gene lookup returns CDR1 MNHEY and CDR2 SMNVEV (reference sequence). The CDR3 region has the DNA TGTGCCAGCAGCCCGACAGGGCCGGGTGGGCAGCCCCAGCATTTT. Translating it yields CASSPTGPGGQPQHF.

V gene TRBV5-1 combines with J gene TRBJ2-7, with D uncertain. Germline CDR1 reads SGHRS; CDR2 reads YFSETQ. The CDR3 extends over 13 amino acids. Between the trimmed V and J ends, which lost 1 base and 5 bases, there was a span of 10 bases. The CDR3 DNA follows: TGCGCCAGCAGCTTGTGGGGATGGGACGAGCAGTACTTC. It specifies CASSLWGWDEQYF. The variable domain in full, with the rest retrieved from reference TRBV5-1 and TRBJ2-7, is KAGVTQTPRYLIKTRGQQVTLSCSPISGHRSVSWYQQTPGQGLQFLFEYFSETQRNKGNFPGRFSGRQFSNSRSEMNVSTLELGDSALYLCASSLWGWDEQYFGPGTRLTVT.

Concerning this clone: Other DNA sequences in this specimen translate into the identical CDR3. This chain connects TRBV9 to TRBJ1-5; TRBD1 might be the D (5 bases). The CDR3 sequence is 14 residues long. Germline CDR1 is SGDLS and CDR2 is YYNGEE. V lost 0 bases to trimming and J lost 2 bases, with 6 bases between them. The chain's CDR3 is CASSVGGGNQPQHF. CDR3 nucleotides: TGTGCCAGCAGCGTAGGAGGGGGCAATCAGCCCCAGCATTTT. The full variable domain, in which reference TRBV9 and TRBJ1-5 provide the parts outside the CDR3, is DSGVTQTPKHLITATGQRVTLRCSPRSGDLSVYWYQQSLDQGLQFLIQYYNGEERAKGNILERFSAQQFPDLHSELNLSSLELGDSALYFCASSVGGGNQPQHFGDGTRLSIL.

This sequence joins TRBV5-1 and TRBJ2-7, with D perhaps TRBD1 (6 bases). CDR3 size: 16 residues. The germline V and J ends were trimmed by 0 bases and 5 bases, with 18 bases remaining between them. Germline CDR1 SGHRS, CDR2 YFSETQ. Here the CDR3 reads CASSLEVMQGSHEQYF. DNA for the CDR3: TGCGCCAGCAGCTTGGAAGTAATGCAGGGGTCCCACGAGCAGTACTTC.

The chain uses TRBV6-1 and TRBJ2-7; TRBD2 might be the D (5 bases). V shed 5 bases and J shed 3 bases, with 11 bases lying between them. Per germline, CDR1 MNHNS and CDR2 SASEGT. CDR3 size: 13 residues. CDR3 in DNA: TGTGCCAGCAGTCCAGGACTGGGCTACGAGCAGTACTTC. Protein: CASSPGLGYEQYF.

The V gene is TRBV27, the J gene TRBJ2-5, with unresolved D. Gene TRBJ2-7 matches the end of the DNA better, so the J call may be wrong. The CDR3 runs to 15 residues. Germline CDR1 reads MNHEY; CDR2 reads SMNVEV (reference sequence). This chain's CDR3 is CASSLVGVKEYEQYF. CDR3 coding DNA: TGTGCCAGCAGCCTAGTTGGGGTAAAAGAATACGAGCAGTACTTC.

About this clone itself: An end of the junction differs from the germline gene, which may be a read error. This chain connects TRBV6-1 to TRBJ2-1; the D is unclear. The CDR3 is 14 residues long. Germline CDR1 reads MNHNS; CDR2 reads SASEGT. CDR3 amino acids: CASSDSPEYSEQFF. In DNA form, the CDR3 reads TGTGCCAGCAGTGATTCACCAGAGTACAGTGAGCAGTTCTTC.

This chain links TRBV9 with TRBJ2-3; a possible D gene is TRBD2 (6 bases). V was cut by 0 bases and J by 6 bases, with 14 bases left in between. CDR3 size: 15 residues. Germline lookup yields CDR1 SGDLS and CDR2 YYNGEE. The DNA for the CDR3 is TGTGCCAGCAGCGTAGCGGGAGTCACACTGGATACGCAGTATTTT. Its protein is CASSVAGVTLDTQYF.

This chain uses TRBV9 with TRBJ2-7, with D perhaps matching TRBD1 or TRBD2 (5 bases each). The germline V gene encodes CDR1 SGDLS and CDR2 YYNGEE. Trimming cost V 3 bases and J 0 bases, with 19 bases left between them. This CDR3 has 17 residues. The CDR3 is CASSGGSGGQPSYEQYF. The CDR3 region has the DNA TGTGCCAGCAGCGGAGGGTCTGGGGGTCAACCCTCCTACGAGCAGTACTTC.

This chain uses TRBV2 with TRBJ1-3; 7 bases align to TRBD1. The CDR3 extends over 15 amino acids. Germline values: CDR1 SNHLY, CDR2 FYNNEI. Unmatched junction bases numbered 7, after V lost 8 bases and J lost 0 bases. CDR3 region: CASGAGGDSGNTIYF. CDR3 nucleotide sequence: TGTGCCAGCGGGGCAGGGGGAGACTCTGGAAACACCATATATTTT.

The gene calls are TRBV7-9 and TRBJ1-2; 12 bases map to TRBD1. J lost 8 bases, V lost 1 base, and 14 bases had no gene match. Germline V gene data show CDR1 as SEHNR and CDR2 as FQNEAQ (reference sequence). CDR3 length: 18 amino acids. CDR3 sequence (DNA): TGTGCCAGCAGCTTAGTGGGGACAGGGGGCACCGCAAGAGACGGCTACACCTTC. Residues: CASSLVGTGGTARDGYTF.

This clone was counted once. The J gene is TRBJ2-1, the V gene TRBV5-4; unclear D gene. Germline CDR1 and CDR2: SGHNT and YYREEE (reference sequence). V shed 7 bases and J shed 0 bases, with 2 bases lying between them. The CDR3 extends over 11 amino acids. CDR3 nucleotides: TGTGCCAGCGGCTCCTACAATGAGCAGTTCTTC. This sequence encodes CASGSYNEQFF.

The chain employs TRBV7-9 and TRBJ2-1; TRBD2 matches at 8 bases. V shed 2 bases and J 8 bases; nucleotides not matched to a gene: 2. This CDR3 contains 13 residues. Germline V gives CDR1 SEHNR, CDR2 FQNEAQ (reference sequence). The CDR3 region is CASSLSTSDEQFF. The CDR3 nucleotides read TGTGCCAGCAGCTTATCGACTAGCGATGAGCAGTTCTTC.

The genes are TRBV6-1 and TRBJ2-1; D is unresolved. The CDR3 consists of 13 residues. Looked up from germline, CDR1 is MNHNS and CDR2 is SASEGT. The V end lost 6 bases, the J end lost 10 bases, and 16 bases lay between the germline ends. CDR3 in amino acids: CASRQLMDPEQFF. The CDR3 DNA is TGTGCCAGCAGGCAACTGATGGACCCGGAGCAGTTCTTC.

This chain links TRBV5-4 with TRBJ2-1; no clear D gene. Germline CDR1 reads SGHNT; CDR2 reads YYREEE (reference sequence). V was cut by 4 bases and J by 0 bases, with 5 bases left in between. The CDR3 length is 13 residues. CDR3 amino acids: CASSDPSYNEQFF. DNA of the CDR3: TGTGCCAGCAGCGACCCCTCCTACAATGAGCAGTTCTTC.